The clone carrying this T cell receptor beta chain was recorded a few times. The junction had 6 bases not matched to a gene; V was cut back by 3 bases and J by 1 base. The CDR3 contains 16 residues. Germline V gives CDR1 SGHTA, CDR2 FQGTGA. This entry belongs to a study of HIV-infected patients and healthy controls. MiXCR was run by TCRdb on the 5' RACE reads, yielding one entry per CDR3 protein. The table includes 60,000 to 70,000 distinct CDR3 sequences, roughly 21% detected once. Source material: CD4+ T cells from blood. V is TRBV7-3 and J is TRBJ1-1; TRBD1 agrees at 9 bases. The receptor was isolated from a human donor in good health. The CDR3, as DNA: TGTGCCAGCAGCTTCTGGACAGGGGATCGGAACACTGAAGCTTTCTTT. Translating gives CASSFWTGDRNTEAFF. Filled out from reference TRBV7-3 and TRBJ1-1, the complete variable domain reads GAGVSQTPSNKVTEKGKYVELRCDPISGHTALYWYRQSLGQGPEFLIYFQGTGAADDSGLPNDRFFAVRPEGSVSTLKIQRTERGDSAVYLCASSFWTGDRNTEAFFGQGTRLTVV.